This paragraph covers one TCR beta chain sequence. These data are taken from a study of cytomegalovirus exposure and HLA in healthy donors. Produced via immunoSEQ multiplex PCR; TCRdb's table is partial and in-frame only. The table shows about 220,000 clones, with roughly 88% occurring only once. The receptor comes from a young woman in good health and CMV-seronegative. The sample consisted of PBMCs.

For the CDR3, the DNA is TGTGCCAGTATTCGGACAGGGGCCCCCAATCAGCCCCAGCATTTT. Translating it yields CASIRTGAPNQPQHF. The rearrangement uses TRBV19 and TRBJ1-5, with 9 positions matching TRBD1. The CDR3 spans 15 residues. Per the germline V gene, CDR1 is LNHDA and CDR2 is SQIVND (reference sequence). V was clipped by 7 bases and J by 3 bases; unmatched bases: 7.